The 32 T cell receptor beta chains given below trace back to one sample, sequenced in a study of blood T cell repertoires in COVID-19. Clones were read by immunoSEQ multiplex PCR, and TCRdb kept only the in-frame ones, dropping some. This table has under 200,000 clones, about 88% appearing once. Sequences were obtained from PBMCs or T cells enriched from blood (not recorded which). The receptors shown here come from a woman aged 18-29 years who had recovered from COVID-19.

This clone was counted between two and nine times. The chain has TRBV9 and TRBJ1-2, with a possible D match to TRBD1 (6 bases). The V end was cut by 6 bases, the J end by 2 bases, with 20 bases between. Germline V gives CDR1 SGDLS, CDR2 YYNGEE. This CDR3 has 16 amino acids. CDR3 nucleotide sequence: TGTGCCAGCACCGCCGGGGGGGGGCAGGAAAACTATGGCTACACCTTC. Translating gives CASTAGGGQENYGYTF.

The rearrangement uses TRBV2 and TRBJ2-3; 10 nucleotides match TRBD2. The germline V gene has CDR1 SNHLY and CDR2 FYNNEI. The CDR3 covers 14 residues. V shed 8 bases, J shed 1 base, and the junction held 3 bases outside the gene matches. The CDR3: CASVAGGGTDTQYF. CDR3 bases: TGTGCCAGCGTAGCGGGAGGAGGCACAGATACGCAGTATTTT.

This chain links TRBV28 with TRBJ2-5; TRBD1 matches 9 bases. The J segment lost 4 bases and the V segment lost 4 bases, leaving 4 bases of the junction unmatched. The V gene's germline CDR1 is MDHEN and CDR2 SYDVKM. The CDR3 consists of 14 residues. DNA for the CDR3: TGTGCCAGCAGTTCCGGACAGGGGAGAGAGACCCAGTACTTC. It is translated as CASSSGQGRETQYF.

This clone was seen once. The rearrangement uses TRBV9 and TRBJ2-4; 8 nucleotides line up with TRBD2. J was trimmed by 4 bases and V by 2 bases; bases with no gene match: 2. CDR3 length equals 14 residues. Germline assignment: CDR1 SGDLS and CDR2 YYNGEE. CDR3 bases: TGTGCCAGCAGCGTGGGACTAGAAAAAAACATTCAGTACTTC. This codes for CASSVGLEKNIQYF.

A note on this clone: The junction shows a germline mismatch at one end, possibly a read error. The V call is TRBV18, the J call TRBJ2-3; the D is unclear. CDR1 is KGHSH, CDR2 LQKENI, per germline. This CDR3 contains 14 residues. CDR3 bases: TGTGCCAGTTCACTGAGCCCGAGCACAGATACGCAGTATTTT. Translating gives CASSLSPSTDTQYF.

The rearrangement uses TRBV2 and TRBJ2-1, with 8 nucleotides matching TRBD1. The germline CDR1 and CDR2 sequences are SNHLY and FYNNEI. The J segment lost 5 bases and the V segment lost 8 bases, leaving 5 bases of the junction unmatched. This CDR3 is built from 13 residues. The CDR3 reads CASLDRVNNEQFF. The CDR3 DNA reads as TGTGCCAGCTTGGACAGGGTTAACAATGAGCAGTTCTTC.

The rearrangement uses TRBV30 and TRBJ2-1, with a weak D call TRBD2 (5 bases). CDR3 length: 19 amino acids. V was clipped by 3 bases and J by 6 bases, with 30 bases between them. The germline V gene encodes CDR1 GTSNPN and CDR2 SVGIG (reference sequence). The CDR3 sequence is CAWSRPPISGKPPPNEQFF. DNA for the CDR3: TGTGCCTGGAGCCGACCCCCCATCAGCGGAAAACCACCCCCCAATGAGCAGTTCTTC.

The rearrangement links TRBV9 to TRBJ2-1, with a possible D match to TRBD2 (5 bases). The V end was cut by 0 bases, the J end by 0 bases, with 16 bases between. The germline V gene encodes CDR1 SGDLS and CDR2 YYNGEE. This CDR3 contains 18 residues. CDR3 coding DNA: TGTGCCAGCAGCGTAGACCTCGGACTTACCAGCTCCTACAATGAGCAGTTCTTC. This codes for CASSVDLGLTSSYNEQFF.

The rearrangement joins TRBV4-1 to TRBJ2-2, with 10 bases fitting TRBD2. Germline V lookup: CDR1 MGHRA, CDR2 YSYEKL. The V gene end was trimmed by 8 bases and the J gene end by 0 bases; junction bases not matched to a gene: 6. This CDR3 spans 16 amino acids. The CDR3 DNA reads TGCGCCAGCCGTACTCTAGCGGGAGCGAACACCGGGGAGCTGTTTTTT. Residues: CASRTLAGANTGELFF.

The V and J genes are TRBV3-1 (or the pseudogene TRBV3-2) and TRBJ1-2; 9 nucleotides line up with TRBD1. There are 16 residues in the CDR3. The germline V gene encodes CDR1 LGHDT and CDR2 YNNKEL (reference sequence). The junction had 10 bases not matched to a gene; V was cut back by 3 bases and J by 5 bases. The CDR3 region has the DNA TGTGCCAGCAGCCAGTTTCCGGACAGGGGCCTTTATGGCTACACCTTC. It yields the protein CASSQFPDRGLYGYTF.

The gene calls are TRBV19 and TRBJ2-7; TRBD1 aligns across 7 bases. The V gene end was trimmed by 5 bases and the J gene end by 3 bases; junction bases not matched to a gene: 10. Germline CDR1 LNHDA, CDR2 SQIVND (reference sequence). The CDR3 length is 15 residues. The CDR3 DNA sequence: TGTGCCAGTAGTCCGCTGGGGACAGCGTACTACGAGCAGTACTTC. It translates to CASSPLGTAYYEQYF.

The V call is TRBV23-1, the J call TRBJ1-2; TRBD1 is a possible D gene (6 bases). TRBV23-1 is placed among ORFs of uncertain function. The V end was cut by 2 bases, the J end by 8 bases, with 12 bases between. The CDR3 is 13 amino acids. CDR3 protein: CASSQTRDTGYTF. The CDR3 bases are TGCGCCAGCAGTCAAACACGGGACACCGGCTACACCTTC.

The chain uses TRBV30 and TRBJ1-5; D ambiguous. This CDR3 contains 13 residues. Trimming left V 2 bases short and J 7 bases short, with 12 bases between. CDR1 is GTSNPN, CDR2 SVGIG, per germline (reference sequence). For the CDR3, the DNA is TGTGCCTGGAGTAGCGGAGCGGGGCAGCCCCAGCATTTT. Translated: CAWSSGAGQPQHF.

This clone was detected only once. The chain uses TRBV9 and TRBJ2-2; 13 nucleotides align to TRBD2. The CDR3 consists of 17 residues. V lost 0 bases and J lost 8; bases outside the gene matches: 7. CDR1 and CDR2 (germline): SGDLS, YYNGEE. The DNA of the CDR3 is TGTGCCAGCAGCGTAGGGAGACTAGCGGGAGGTTATGGGGAGCTGTTTTTT. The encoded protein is CASSVGRLAGGYGELFF.

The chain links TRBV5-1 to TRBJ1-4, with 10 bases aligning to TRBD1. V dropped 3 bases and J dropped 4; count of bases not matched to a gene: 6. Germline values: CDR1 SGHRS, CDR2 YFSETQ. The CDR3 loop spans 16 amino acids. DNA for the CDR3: TGCGCCAGCAGCTACCGCCGGGACAGGGGTAATGAAAAACTGTTTTTT. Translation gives CASSYRRDRGNEKLFF. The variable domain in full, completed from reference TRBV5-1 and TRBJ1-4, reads KAGVTQTPRYLIKTRGQQVTLSCSPISGHRSVSWYQQTPGQGLQFLFEYFSETQRNKGNFPGRFSGRQFSNSRSEMNVSTLELGDSALYLCASSYRRDRGNEKLFFGSGTQLSVL.

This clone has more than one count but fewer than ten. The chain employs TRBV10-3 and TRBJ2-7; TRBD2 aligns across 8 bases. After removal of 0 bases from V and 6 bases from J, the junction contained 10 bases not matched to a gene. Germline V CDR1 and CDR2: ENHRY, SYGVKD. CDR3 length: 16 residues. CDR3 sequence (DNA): TGTGCCATCAGTGAGTCAGCGACTAGCGCATTAGGCGAGCAGTACTTC. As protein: CAISESATSALGEQYF.

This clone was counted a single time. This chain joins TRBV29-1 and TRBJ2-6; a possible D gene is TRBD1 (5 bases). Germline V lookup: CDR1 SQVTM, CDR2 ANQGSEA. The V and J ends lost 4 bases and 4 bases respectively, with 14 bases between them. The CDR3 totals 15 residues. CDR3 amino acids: CSVANRILGANVLTF. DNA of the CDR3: TGCAGCGTTGCGAACAGGATCCTAGGGGCCAACGTCCTGACTTTC.

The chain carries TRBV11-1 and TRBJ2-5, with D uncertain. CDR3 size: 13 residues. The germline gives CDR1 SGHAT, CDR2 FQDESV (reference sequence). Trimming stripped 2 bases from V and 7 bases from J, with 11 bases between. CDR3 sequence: CASSLLEVGTQYF. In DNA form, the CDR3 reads TGTGCCAGCAGCTTACTAGAAGTAGGGACCCAGTACTTC.

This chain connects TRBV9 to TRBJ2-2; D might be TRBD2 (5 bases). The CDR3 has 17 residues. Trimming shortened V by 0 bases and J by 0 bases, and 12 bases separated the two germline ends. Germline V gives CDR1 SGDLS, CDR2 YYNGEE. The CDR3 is CASSVAFGSANTGELFF. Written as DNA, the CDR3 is TGTGCCAGCAGCGTAGCCTTTGGTAGCGCGAACACCGGGGAGCTGTTTTTT.

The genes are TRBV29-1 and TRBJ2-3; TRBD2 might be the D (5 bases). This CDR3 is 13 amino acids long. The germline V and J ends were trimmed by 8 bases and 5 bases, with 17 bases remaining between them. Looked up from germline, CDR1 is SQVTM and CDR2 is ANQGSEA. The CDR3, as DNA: TGCAGCTCGGGGAAAGAGGGAATAGATACGCAGTATTTT. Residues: CSSGKEGIDTQYF.

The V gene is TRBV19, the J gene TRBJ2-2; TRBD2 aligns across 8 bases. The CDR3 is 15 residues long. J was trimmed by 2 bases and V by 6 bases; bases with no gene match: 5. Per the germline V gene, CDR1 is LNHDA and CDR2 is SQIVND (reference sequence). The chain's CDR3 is CASSGREGNTGELFF. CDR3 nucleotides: TGTGCCAGTAGCGGGAGGGAGGGTAACACCGGGGAGCTGTTTTTT.

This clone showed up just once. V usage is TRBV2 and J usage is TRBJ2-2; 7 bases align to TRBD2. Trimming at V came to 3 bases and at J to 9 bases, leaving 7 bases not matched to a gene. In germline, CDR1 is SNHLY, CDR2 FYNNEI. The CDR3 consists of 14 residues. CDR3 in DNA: TGTGCCAGCAGTGATGGGAGGGGAACGTGGGAGCTGTTTTTT. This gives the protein CASSDGRGTWELFF.

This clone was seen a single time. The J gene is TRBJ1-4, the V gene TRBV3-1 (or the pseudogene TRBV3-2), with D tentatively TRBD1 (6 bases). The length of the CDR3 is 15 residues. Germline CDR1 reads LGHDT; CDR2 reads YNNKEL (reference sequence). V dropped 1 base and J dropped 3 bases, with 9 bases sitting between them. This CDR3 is CASSQGGGANEKLFF. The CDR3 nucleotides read TGTGCCAGCAGCCAAGGAGGGGGAGCTAATGAAAAACTGTTTTTT.

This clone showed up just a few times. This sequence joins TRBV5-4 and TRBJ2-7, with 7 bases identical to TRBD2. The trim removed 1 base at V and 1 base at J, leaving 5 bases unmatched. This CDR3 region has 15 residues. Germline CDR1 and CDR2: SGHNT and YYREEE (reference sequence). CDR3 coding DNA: TGTGCCAGCAGCTTGAAGGCTAGCGGTTCCTACGAGCAGTACTTC. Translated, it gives CASSLKASGSYEQYF.

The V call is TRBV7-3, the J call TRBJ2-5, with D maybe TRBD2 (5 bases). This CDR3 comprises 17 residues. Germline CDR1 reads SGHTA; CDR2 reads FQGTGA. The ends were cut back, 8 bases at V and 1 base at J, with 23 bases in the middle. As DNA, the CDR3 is TGTGCCAGCTCAATGGGGTGGGCAGGCGGAGGCCAAGAGACCCAGTACTTC. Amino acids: CASSMGWAGGGQETQYF.

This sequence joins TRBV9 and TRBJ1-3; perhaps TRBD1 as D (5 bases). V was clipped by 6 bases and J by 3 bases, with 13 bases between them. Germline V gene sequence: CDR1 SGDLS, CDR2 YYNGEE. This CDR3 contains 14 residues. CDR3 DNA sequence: TGTGCCAGCATGAAGGGGCTGGGTGGAAACACCATATATTTT. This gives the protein CASMKGLGGNTIYF.

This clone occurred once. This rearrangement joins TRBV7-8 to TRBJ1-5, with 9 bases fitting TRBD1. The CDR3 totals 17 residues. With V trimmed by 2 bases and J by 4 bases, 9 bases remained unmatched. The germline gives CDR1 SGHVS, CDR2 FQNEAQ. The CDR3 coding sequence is TGTGCCAGCAGCTTACCGGGGACAGGGATGGGGAATCAGCCCCAGCATTTT. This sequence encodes CASSLPGTGMGNQPQHF.

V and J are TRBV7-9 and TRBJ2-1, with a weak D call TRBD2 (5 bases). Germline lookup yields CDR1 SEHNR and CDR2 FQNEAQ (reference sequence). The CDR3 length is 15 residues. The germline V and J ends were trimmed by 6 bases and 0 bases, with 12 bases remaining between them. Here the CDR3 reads CASSPTGDSYNEQFF. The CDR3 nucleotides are TGTGCCAGCAGTCCAACCGGGGACTCCTACAATGAGCAGTTCTTC.

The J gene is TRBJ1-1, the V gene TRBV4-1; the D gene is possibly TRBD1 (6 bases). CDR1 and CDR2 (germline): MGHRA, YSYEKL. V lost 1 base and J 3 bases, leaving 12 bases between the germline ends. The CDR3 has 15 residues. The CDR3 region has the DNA TGCGCCAGCAGCCAAGGCAATCAGGGGTACACTGAAGCTTTCTTT. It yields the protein CASSQGNQGYTEAFF.

CDR3 region: CASSGLAGGSYEQYF. CDR3 in DNA: TGTGCCAGCAGTGGACTAGCGGGGGGCTCCTACGAGCAGTACTTC. The V and J genes are TRBV28 and TRBJ2-7; 14 bases map to TRBD2. This CDR3 has 15 residues. Germline V gene data show CDR1 as MDHEN and CDR2 as SYDVKM. Unmatched junction bases numbered 0, after V lost 5 bases and J lost 0 bases.

DNA for the CDR3: TGTGCCAGCTCAGTACAGACAGGGCTGAGCTCCTACAATGAGCAGTTCTTC. Translated, it gives CASSVQTGLSSYNEQFF. The chain links TRBV18 to TRBJ2-1, with 7 nucleotides matching TRBD1. This CDR3 spans 17 amino acids. Looked up from germline, CDR1 is KGHSH and CDR2 is LQKENI. With 5 bases clipped from V and 0 bases from J, the junction kept 10 bases outside the gene matches.

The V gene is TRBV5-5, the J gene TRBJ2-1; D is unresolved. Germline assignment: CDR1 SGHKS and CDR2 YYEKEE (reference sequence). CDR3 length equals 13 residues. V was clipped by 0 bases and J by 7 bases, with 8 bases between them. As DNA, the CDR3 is TGTGCCAGCAGCTTGGATTACTTAAATGAGCAGTTCTTC. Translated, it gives CASSLDYLNEQFF.